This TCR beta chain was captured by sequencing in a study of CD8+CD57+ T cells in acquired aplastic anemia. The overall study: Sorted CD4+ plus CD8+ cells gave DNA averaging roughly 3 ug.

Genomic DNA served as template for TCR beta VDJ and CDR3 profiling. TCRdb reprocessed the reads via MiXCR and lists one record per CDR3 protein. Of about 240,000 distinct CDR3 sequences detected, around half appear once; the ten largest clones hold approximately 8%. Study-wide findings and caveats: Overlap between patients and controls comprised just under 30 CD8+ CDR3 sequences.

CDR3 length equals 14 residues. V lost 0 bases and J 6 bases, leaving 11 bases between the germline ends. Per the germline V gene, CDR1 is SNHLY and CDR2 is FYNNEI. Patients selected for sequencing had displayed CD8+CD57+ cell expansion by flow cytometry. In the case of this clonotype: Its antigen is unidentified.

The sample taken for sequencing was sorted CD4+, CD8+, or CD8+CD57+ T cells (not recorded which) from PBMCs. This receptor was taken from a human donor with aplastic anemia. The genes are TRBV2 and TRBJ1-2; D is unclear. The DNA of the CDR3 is TGTGCCAGCAGTGAAGCGGCGGAGGCAGATGGCTACACCTTC. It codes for CASSEAAEADGYTF.